This T cell receptor (beta chain) was sequenced during a study of blood T cell repertoires in COVID-19. At the level of the study: COVID-19 samples from acute and convalescent phases originated in the United States, Italy and Spain.

The CDR3 loop spans 15 amino acids. Germline CDR1 reads MNHEY; CDR2 reads SVGEGT. V dropped 0 bases and J dropped 6 bases, with 13 bases sitting between them. Those enrolled in Seattle joined during active infection and were followed longitudinally afterward. Per the study methods: Amplifying reference gene primers gave estimates of nucleated cell counts. Clones were sequenced by immunoSEQ multiplex PCR, and TCRdb holds only the in-frame ones, with some missing. The V and J calls and the clone size are those of that table, but D and trimming were determined from the DNA. The sample includes approximately 150,000 clones, 93% seen only once; the top ten take around 2%.

The origin of this receptor is a woman aged 55-70 years with COVID-19, enrolled during active disease. This chain links TRBV6-2 or TRBV6-3 with TRBJ2-3; the D gene is possibly TRBD2 (5 bases). Sequencing input: peripheral blood. CDR3 protein: CASSYSRGSPDTQYF. CDR3 nucleotides: TGTGCCAGCAGTTACTCGAGAGGGTCCCCTGATACGCAGTATTTT.